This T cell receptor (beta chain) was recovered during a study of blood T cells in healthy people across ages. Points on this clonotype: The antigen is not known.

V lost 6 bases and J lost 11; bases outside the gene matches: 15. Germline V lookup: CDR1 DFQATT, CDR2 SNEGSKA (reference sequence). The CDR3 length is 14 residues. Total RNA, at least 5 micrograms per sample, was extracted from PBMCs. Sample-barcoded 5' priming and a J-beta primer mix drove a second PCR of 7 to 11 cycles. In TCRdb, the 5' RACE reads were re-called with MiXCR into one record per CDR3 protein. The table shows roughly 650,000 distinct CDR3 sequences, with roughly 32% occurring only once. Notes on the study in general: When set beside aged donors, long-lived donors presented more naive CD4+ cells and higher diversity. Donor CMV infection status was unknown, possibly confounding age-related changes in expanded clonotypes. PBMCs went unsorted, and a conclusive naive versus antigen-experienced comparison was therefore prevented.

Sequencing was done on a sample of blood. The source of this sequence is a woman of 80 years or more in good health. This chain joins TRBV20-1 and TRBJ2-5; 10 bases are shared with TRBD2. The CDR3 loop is CSAPGLAGAVEQYF. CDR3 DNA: TGCAGTGCCCCCGGGCTAGCGGGAGCGGTTGAGCAGTACTTC.